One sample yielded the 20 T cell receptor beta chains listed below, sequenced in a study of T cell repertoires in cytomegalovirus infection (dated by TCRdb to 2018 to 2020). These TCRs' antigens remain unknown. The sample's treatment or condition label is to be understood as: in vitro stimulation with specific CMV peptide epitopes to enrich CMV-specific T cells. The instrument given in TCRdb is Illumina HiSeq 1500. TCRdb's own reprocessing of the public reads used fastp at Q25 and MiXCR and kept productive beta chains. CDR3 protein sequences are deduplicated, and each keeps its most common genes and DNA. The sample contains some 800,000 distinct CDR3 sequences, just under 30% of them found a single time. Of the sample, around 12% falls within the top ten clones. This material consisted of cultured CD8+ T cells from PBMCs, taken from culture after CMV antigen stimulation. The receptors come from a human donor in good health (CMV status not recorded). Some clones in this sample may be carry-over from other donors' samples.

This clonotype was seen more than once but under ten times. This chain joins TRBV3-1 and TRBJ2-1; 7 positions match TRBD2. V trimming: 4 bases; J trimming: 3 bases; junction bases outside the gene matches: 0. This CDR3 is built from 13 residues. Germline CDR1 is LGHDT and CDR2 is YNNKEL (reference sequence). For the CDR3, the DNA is TGTGCCAGCAGCCGGGGGGGCTACAATGAGCAGTTCTTC. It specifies CASSRGGYNEQFF.

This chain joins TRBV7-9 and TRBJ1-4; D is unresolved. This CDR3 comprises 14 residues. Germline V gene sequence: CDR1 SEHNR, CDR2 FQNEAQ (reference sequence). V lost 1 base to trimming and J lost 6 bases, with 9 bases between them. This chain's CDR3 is CASSLGGFDEKLFF. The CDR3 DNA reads TGTGCCAGCAGCTTAGGAGGCTTTGATGAAAAACTGTTTTTT. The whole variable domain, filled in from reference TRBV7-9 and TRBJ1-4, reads DTGVSQNPRHKITKRGQNVTFRCDPISEHNRLYWYRQTLGQGPEFLTYFQNEAQLEKSRLLSDRFSAERPKGSFSTLEIQRTEQGDSAMYLCASSLGGFDEKLFFGSGTQLSVL.

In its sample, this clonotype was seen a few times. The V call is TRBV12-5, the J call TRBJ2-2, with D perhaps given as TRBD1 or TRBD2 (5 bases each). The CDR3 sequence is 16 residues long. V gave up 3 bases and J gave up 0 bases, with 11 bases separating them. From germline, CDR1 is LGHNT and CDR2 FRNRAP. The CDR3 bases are TGTGCTAGTGGTTTTTTGGGGACCCCGAACACCGGGGAGCTGTTTTTT. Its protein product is CASGFLGTPNTGELFF.

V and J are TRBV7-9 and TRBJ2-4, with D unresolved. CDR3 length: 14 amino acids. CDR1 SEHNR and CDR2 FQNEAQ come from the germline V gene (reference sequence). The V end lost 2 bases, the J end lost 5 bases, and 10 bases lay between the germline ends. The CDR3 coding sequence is TGTGCCAGCAGCTTAAAGTGGGATGAAAACATTCAGTACTTC. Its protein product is CASSLKWDENIQYF.

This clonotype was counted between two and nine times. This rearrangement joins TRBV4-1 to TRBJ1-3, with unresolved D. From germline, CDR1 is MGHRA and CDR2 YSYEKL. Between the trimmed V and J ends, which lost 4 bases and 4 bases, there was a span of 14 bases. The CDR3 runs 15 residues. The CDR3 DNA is TGCGCCAGCAGCCCGTCGGGAGTAGTCGGAAACACCATATATTTT. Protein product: CASSPSGVVGNTIYF.

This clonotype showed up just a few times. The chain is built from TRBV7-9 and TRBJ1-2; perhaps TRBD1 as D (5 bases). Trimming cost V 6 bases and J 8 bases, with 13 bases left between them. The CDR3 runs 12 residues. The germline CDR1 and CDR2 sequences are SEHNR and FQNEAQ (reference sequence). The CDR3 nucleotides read TGTGCCAGCAGGGGACCAAGAGAGGGCTACACCTTC. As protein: CASRGPREGYTF.

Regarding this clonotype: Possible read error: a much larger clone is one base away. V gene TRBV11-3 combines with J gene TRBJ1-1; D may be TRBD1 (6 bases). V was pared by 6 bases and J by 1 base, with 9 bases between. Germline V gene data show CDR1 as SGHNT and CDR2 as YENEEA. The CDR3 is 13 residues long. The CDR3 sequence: CASSRGTNTEAFF. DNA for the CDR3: TGTGCCAGCAGTAGGGGGACGAACACTGAAGCTTTCTTT. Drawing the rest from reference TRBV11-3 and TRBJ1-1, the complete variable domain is EAGVVQSPRYKIIEKKQPVAFWCNPISGHNTLYWYLQNLGQGPELLIRYENEEAVDDSQLPKDRFSAERLKGVDSTLKIQPAELGDSAVYLCASSRGTNTEAFFGQGTRLTVV.

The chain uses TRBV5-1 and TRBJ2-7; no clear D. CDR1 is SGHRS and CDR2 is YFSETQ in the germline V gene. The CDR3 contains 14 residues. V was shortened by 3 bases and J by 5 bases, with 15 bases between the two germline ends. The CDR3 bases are TGCGCCAGCAGCTCCTCCCCTCAAGTCGACGAGCAGTACTTC. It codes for CASSSSPQVDEQYF.

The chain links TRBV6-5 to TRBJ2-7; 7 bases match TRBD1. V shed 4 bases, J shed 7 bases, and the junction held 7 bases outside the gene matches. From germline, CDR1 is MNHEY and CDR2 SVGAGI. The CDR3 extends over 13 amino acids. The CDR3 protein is CASSSTGPGEQYV. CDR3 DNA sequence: TGTGCCAGCAGTTCGACAGGGCCGGGGGAGCAGTACGTC.

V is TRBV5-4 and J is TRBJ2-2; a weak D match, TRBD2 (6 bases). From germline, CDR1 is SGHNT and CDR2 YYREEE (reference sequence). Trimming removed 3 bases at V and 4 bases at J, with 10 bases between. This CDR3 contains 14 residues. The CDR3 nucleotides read TGTGCCAGCAGCTATGGGGGGACCACCGGGGAGCTGTTTTTT. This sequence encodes CASSYGGTTGELFF. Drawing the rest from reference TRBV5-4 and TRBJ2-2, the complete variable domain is ETGVTQSPTHLIKTRGQQVTLRCSSQSGHNTVSWYQQALGQGPQFIFQYYREEENGRGNFPPRFSGLQFPNYSSELNVNALELDDSALYLCASSYGGTTGELFFGEGSRLTVL.

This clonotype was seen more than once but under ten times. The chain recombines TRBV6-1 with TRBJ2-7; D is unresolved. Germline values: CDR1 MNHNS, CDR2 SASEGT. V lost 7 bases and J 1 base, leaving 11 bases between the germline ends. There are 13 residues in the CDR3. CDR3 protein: CASTKSESYEQYF. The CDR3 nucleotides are TGTGCCAGCACCAAATCCGAATCCTACGAGCAGTACTTC.

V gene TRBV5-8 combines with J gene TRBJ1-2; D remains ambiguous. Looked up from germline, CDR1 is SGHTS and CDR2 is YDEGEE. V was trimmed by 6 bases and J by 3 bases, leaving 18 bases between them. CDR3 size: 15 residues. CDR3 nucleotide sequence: TGTGCCAGCACCTTCCGGGTCTACAACGACTATGGCTACACCTTC. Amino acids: CASTFRVYNDYGYTF.

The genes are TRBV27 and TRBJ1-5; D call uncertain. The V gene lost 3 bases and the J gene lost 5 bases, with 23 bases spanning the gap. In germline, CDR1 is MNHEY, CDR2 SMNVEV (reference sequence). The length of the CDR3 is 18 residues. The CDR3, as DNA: TGTGCCAGCAGTTTCCTACACCCCGCCTCAGCGAGAGATCAGCCCCAGCATTTT. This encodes CASSFLHPASARDQPQHF.

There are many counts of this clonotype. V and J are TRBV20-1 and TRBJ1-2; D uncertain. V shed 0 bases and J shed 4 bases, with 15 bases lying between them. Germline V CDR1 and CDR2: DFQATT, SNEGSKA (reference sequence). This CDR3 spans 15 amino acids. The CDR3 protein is CSARDPPDHGYGYTF. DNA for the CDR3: TGCAGTGCTAGAGATCCGCCGGACCACGGCTATGGCTACACCTTC.

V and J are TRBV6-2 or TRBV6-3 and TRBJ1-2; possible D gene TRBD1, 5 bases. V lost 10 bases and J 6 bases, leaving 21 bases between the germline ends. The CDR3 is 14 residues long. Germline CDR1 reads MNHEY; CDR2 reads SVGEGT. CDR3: CATLLRGKVNGYTF. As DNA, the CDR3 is TGTGCCACCCTGTTACGGGGGAAGGTAAATGGCTACACCTTC.

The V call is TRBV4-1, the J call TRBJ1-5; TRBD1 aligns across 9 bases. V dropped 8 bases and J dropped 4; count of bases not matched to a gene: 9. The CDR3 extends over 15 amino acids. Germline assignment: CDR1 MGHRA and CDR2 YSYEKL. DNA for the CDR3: TGCGCCAGCGGGGAAGTCGGGACAGGGAATCAGCCCCAGCATTTT. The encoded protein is CASGEVGTGNQPQHF.

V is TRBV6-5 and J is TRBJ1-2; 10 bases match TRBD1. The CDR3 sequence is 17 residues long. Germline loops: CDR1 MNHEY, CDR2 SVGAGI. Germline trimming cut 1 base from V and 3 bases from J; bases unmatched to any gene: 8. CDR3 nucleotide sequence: TGTGCCAGCAGTTACTTCCCCGGGACAGGGGTTGACTATGGCTACACCTTC. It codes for CASSYFPGTGVDYGYTF.

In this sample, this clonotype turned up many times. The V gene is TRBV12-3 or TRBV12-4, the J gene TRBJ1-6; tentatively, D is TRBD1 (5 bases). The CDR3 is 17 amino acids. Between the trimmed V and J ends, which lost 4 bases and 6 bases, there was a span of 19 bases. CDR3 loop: CASSSSTGRAPNSPLHF. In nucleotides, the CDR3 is TGTGCCAGCAGTTCATCTACGGGACGGGCACCTAATTCACCCCTCCACTTT.

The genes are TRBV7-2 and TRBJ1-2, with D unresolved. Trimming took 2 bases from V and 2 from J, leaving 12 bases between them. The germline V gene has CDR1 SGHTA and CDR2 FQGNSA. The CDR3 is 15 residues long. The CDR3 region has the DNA TGTGCCAGCAGCTTATTTGCAGGATTGAACTATGGCTACACCTTC. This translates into CASSLFAGLNYGYTF.

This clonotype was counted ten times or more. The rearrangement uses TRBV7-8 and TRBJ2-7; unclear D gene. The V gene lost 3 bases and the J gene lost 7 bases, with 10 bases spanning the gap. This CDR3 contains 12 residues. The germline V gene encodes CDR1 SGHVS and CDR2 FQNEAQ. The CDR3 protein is CASSFSSTEQYV. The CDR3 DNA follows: TGTGCCAGCAGCTTCTCTTCGACGGAGCAGTACGTC.